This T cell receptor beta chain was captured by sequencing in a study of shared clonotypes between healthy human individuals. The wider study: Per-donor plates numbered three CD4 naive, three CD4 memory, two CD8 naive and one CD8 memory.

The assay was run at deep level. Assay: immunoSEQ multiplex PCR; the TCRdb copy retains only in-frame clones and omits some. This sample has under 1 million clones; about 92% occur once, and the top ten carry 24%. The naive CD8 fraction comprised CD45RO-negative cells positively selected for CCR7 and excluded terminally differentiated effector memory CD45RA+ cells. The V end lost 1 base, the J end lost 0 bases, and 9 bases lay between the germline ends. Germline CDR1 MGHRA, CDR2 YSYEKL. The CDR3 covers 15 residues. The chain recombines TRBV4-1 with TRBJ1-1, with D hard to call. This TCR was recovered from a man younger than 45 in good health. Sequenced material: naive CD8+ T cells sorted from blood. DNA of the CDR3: TGCGCCAGCAGCCAAGTGCGGACCCTGAACACTGAAGCTTTCTTT. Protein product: CASSQVRTLNTEAFF.